This is a list of T cell receptor beta chains from one sample in a study of cytomegalovirus exposure and HLA in healthy donors. Assay: immunoSEQ multiplex PCR; the TCRdb copy retains only in-frame clones and omits some. The profile covers 150,000 to 200,000 clones, with roughly 80% appearing a single time and about 0.7% taken by the ten largest. The sample comprised PBMCs. These receptors all come from a boy under 18 in good health and CMV-seronegative. Each CDR3 is given with its conserved first and last residue. Each record gives: D gene, J gene, V gene, CDR3 DNA, CDR3 protein. The D gene is left open where the match is weak.

>.|TRBJ1-2|TRBV9
TGTGCCAGCAGCCTAGCTGGGCGTGGCTACACCTTC
CASSLAGRGYTF
>TRBD2|TRBJ2-1|TRBV7-8
TGTGCCAGCAGCTGGACCACTAGCGGAAATGAGCAGTTCTTC
CASSWTTSGNEQFF
>.|TRBJ1-4|TRBV14
TGTGCCAGCAGCCCGCGCCCTAATGAAAAACTGTTTTTT
CASSPRPNEKLFF
>TRBD2|TRBJ2-1|TRBV4-3
TGCGCCAGCAGCCAACTAGCGGGAGGGCCTCGGGAGCAGTTCTTC
CASSQLAGGPREQFF
>.|TRBJ2-5|TRBV12-5
TGTGCTAGTGGTTCCCCCTACGGGCAGTACTTC
CASGSPYGQYF
>.|TRBJ1-1|TRBV7-9
TGTGCCAGCAGCCCCCGCCGGGGGAACACTGAAGCTTTCTTT
CASSPRRGNTEAFF
>TRBD1|TRBJ2-2|TRBV6-4
TGTGCCAGCAGCGGACAGGGGGGCACCGGGGAGCTGTTTTTT
CASSGQGGTGELFF
>TRBD1|TRBJ1-2|TRBV19
TGTGCCAGTAGTATAGCGACAGGGGGCTATGGCTACACCTTC
CASSIATGGYGYTF
>TRBD1|TRBJ2-3|TRBV5-1
TGCGCCAGCAGCCCAGGGGGAAAGTTTTCAGATACGCAGTATTTT
CASSPGGKFSDTQYF
>TRBD1|TRBJ1-2|TRBV6-1
TGTGCCAGCAGTGAATTTTTTCGGCAGGGGGCAGGAGGCTACACCTTC
CASSEFFRQGAGGYTF
>.|TRBJ1-1|TRBV5-1
TGCGCCAGCAGCTCGACAGGAAAAGCTTTCTTT
CASSSTGKAFF
>TRBD1|TRBJ2-7|TRBV11-3
TGTGCCAGCAGCTCCCGGGACAGGGGCCGAGGCGAGCAGTACTTC
CASSSRDRGRGEQYF
>TRBD1|TRBJ2-7|TRBV29-1
TGCAGCGTTGAAGTGTTCGACAGGGGACAGCGTTACGAGCAGTACTTC
CSVEVFDRGQRYEQYF
>.|TRBJ1-1|TRBV9
TGTGCCAGCAGCGTAGCCTCAGGAGGAACTGAAGCTTTCTTT
CASSVASGGTEAFF
>.|TRBJ1-2|TRBV7-2
TGTGCCAGCAGCTTAGAGGCAGGGTTGGTCCCTGGCTACACCTTC
CASSLEAGLVPGYTF
>.|TRBJ1-6|TRBV6-1
TGTGCCAGCAGTGAAAACGGTCGGAATTCACCCCTCCACTTT
CASSENGRNSPLHF
>TRBD1|TRBJ1-1|TRBV29-1
TGCAGCGTTGATCGACAGGGGGCAGGGGGAGTAGCTTTCTTT
CSVDRQGAGGVAFF
>TRBD2|TRBJ2-5|TRBV13
TGTGCCAGCAGCTTAGGAGGACTAGCGGGTGTACAAGAGACCCAGTACTTC
CASSLGGLAGVQETQYF
>TRBD2|TRBJ2-1|TRBV19
TGTGCCAGTAGTATCTTCTCTAGCGGGAGACGTTTAGATGAGCAGTTCTTC
CASSIFSSGRRLDEQFF
>TRBD2|TRBJ2-7|TRBV9
TGTGCCAGCAGCGTAGAGGATGGGGCTAGCGGGTACTACGAGCAGTACTTC
CASSVEDGASGYYEQYF
>.|TRBJ2-7|TRBV11-3
TGTGCCAGCAGCCCCCTTATACGAGGGCCCTACGAGCAGTACTTC
CASSPLIRGPYEQYF
>TRBD1|TRBJ1-5|TRBV6-6
TGTGCCAGCAGTTACGACAGGGAGATCGCACCCCAGCATTTT
CASSYDREIAPQHF
>.|TRBJ2-1|TRBV2
TGTGCCACCCTCCGTGTGCCTCACCTTACCAGCTCCTACAATGAGCAGTTCTTC
CATLRVPHLTSSYNEQFF
>TRBD1|TRBJ2-2|TRBV5-1
TGCGCCAGCAGCGGAACAATCTGGACAGGGGGCAGCGGGGAGCTGTTTTTT
CASSGTIWTGGSGELFF
>.|TRBJ2-3|TRBV4-3
TGCGCCAGCAGCCAAGGATCTGTGGACTTCACAGATACGCAGTATTTT
CASSQGSVDFTDTQYF
>TRBD2|TRBJ2-3|TRBV11-2
TGTGCCAGCAGCTTAGGGGGAGGGGAGGCAGATACGCAGTATTTT
CASSLGGGEADTQYF
>TRBD2|TRBJ2-7|TRBV19
TGTGCCAGTAGCCGTGGGGAGGGAGGCTCCTACGAGCAGTACTTC
CASSRGEGGSYEQYF
>TRBD2|TRBJ2-7|TRBV19
TGTGCCAGTAGTATTAATCGTGGGCTAGCGGCAAGCTCCTACGAGCAGTACTTC
CASSINRGLAASSYEQYF
>.|TRBJ2-6|TRBV11-2
TGTGCCAGCAGCCCCCGCTGGTCTAGTATAAGGGCCAACGTCCTGACTTTC
CASSPRWSSIRANVLTF
>TRBD2|TRBJ2-2|TRBV7-8
TGTGCCAGCAGCTTTTCTAGCGGGGGGGCCCCGAACACCGGGGAGCTGTTTTTT
CASSFSSGGAPNTGELFF
>TRBD2|TRBJ2-7|TRBV29-1
TGCGGCGTGCGGGGACTAGCGGGCTACGAGCAGTACTTC
CGVRGLAGYEQYF
>.|TRBJ2-1|TRBV29-1
TGCAGCGTTGATCGCGGGAATGAGCAGTTCTTC
CSVDRGNEQFF
>TRBD2|TRBJ2-2|TRBV11-3
TGTGCCAGCAGCTTGATAGCGGGAGGCCACACCGGGGAGCTGTTTTTT
CASSLIAGGHTGELFF
>.|TRBJ1-2|TRBV5-1
TGCGCCAGCAGCTTGGGGCAGAACTATGGCTACACCTTC
CASSLGQNYGYTF
>TRBD2|TRBJ2-1|TRBV4-1
TGCGCCAGCAGCCCGGGACTAGCGGCCTCCTACAATGAGCAGTTCTTC
CASSPGLAASYNEQFF
>.|TRBJ1-6|TRBV6-6
TGTGCCAGCAGTTACTCGTTAGAAGATTCACCCCTCCACTTT
CASSYSLEDSPLHF
>.|TRBJ1-5|TRBV5-6
TGTGCCAGCAGCTTGGGGACAGTTGGCAAAAATCAGCCCCAGCATTTT
CASSLGTVGKNQPQHF
>.|TRBJ1-1|TRBV29-1
TGCAGCGTTCCGGGTAGAGGGGGACCCACTGAAGCTTTCTTT
CSVPGRGGPTEAFF
>.|TRBJ2-3|TRBV10-2
TGCGCCAGCGACCGAGGGGGGGGAGGGGGCACAGATACGCAGTATTTT
CASDRGGGGGTDTQYF
>.|TRBJ1-1|TRBV19
TGTGCCAGTAATGGTTTGTCGGGGTGGAGGTCTGAAGCTTTCTTT
CASNGLSGWRSEAFF
>.|TRBJ1-3|TRBV30
TGTGCCCAAACTCAGGGGTTTGAAAACACCATATATTTT
CAQTQGFENTIYF
>.|TRBJ2-1|TRBV11-3
TGTGCCAGCAGCCCGAACGGGGTAAATGAGCAGTTCTTC
CASSPNGVNEQFF